A single sample gave rise to the 8 T cell receptor beta chains below, sequenced in a study of T cell repertoires in cytomegalovirus infection. Their target antigens are unknown. TCRdb redid the calling of the reads with MiXCR, one entry per CDR3 protein. The sample has 550,000 to 700,000 distinct CDR3 sequences; under 45% are singletons. Sequencing was performed on cultured PBMCs, taken from culture after CMV antigen stimulation. The receptors here all came from a human donor in good health (CMV status not recorded). Some clones in this sample may be carry-over from other donors' samples.

This clonotype has just a few counts. The chain employs TRBV4-1 and TRBJ1-1; D possibly corresponds to TRBD1 (6 bases). Between the trimmed V and J ends, which lost 8 bases and 3 bases, there was a span of 16 bases. The CDR3 runs to 14 residues. Looked up from germline, CDR1 is MGHRA and CDR2 is YSYEKL. The CDR3 is CASREGGRDTEAFF. The CDR3 DNA reads TGCGCCAGCCGGGAGGGGGGCCGGGACACTGAAGCTTTCTTT.

This chain links TRBV18 with TRBJ1-6; D remains ambiguous. V lost 1 base and J 4 bases, leaving 11 bases between the germline ends. Germline V gene sequence: CDR1 KGHSH, CDR2 LQKENI. The CDR3 is made up of 16 amino acids. The DNA for the CDR3 is TGTGCCAGCTCACCACAGAAGCAGGCATATAATTCACCCCTCCACTTT. Translated: CASSPQKQAYNSPLHF.

CDR3 sequence: CASSLVPGTRSSSYEQYF. DNA for the CDR3: TGTGCCAGCAGCTTAGTCCCCGGGACTAGGTCCTCCTCCTACGAGCAGTACTTC. The chain recombines TRBV11-2 with TRBJ2-7; 8 bases are shared with TRBD2. CDR3 length equals 18 residues. Germline assignment: CDR1 SGHAT and CDR2 FQNNGV. Trimming removed 1 base from V and 0 bases from J; junction bases left unmatched: 11.

The genes are TRBV6-1 and TRBJ2-1; either TRBD1 or TRBD2 may supply D (6 bases each). Germline V gene lookup returns CDR1 MNHNS and CDR2 SASEGT. This CDR3 has 12 residues. Trimming took 6 bases from V and 8 from J, leaving 11 bases between them. The CDR3 nucleotides read TGTGCCAGCAGCCACAGGGAGGATGAGCAGTTCTTC. This codes for CASSHREDEQFF.

The CDR3 spells CASSQDLGQNMNTEAFF. CDR3 bases: TGCGCCAGCAGCCAAGATTTAGGACAAAACATGAACACTGAAGCTTTCTTT. This rearrangement joins TRBV4-3 to TRBJ1-1, with a weak D call TRBD1 (5 bases). Per germline, CDR1 LGHNA and CDR2 YSLEER. The CDR3 contains 17 residues. V dropped 0 bases and J dropped 0 bases, with 14 bases sitting between them.

The rearrangement links TRBV7-2 to TRBJ2-7; possibly TRBD2 for D (6 bases). Trimming took off 1 base at V and 3 bases at J, with 13 bases between the two ends. This CDR3 spans 15 amino acids. From germline, CDR1 is SGHTA and CDR2 FQGNSA. The CDR3 reads CASSLVLAANYEQYF. In nucleotides, the CDR3 is TGTGCCAGCAGCTTAGTTTTAGCGGCCAACTACGAGCAGTACTTC.

This clonotype has ten or more counts. The rearrangement uses TRBV7-2 and TRBJ1-6; D not certain. Trimming took 2 bases from V and 5 from J, leaving 16 bases between them. Germline CDR1 SGHTA, CDR2 FQGNSA. The CDR3 has 17 amino acids. CDR3 sequence: CASSLWPPRANNSPLHF. DNA for the CDR3: TGTGCCAGCAGCTTATGGCCCCCACGAGCAAATAATTCACCCCTCCACTTT.

V usage is TRBV5-6 and J usage is TRBJ1-2, with 9 positions matching TRBD1. The J segment lost 0 bases and the V segment lost 4 bases, leaving 7 bases of the junction unmatched. The germline V gene encodes CDR1 SGHDT and CDR2 YYEEEE. There are 16 residues in the CDR3. The CDR3 region is CASSPGQGRANYGYTF. CDR3 in DNA: TGTGCCAGCAGCCCGGGACAGGGACGGGCTAACTATGGCTACACCTTC. Full variable domain (rest looked up from reference TRBV5-6 and TRBJ1-2): DAGVTQSPTHLIKTRGQQVTLRCSPKSGHDTVSWYQQALGQGPQFIFQYYEEEERQRGNFPDRFSGHQFPNYSSELNVNALLLGDSALYLCASSPGQGRANYGYTFGSGTRLTVV.